This TCR beta chain was sequenced in a study of shared clonotypes between healthy human individuals. Study overall: Contributing individuals were a couple of females and three males aged 18 to 49.

Adult Caucasians living in Nashville, Tennessee made up all of the donors. Using ten immunoSEQ deep assay plates, investigators sequenced unsorted PBMC DNA. Authors' analysis steps: Junction-only immunoSEQ sequences carried no quality scores, so filtering differed. TCRdb keeps only in-frame clones here, not all; method: immunoSEQ multiplex PCR. The DNA was the basis for D and trimming; V, J and clone size are from that table. The table includes around 510,000 clones, roughly 79% detected once. The CDR3 runs 17 residues. Trimming cost V 3 bases and J 0 bases, with 15 bases left between them. Germline CDR1 is SGHRS and CDR2 is YFSETQ.

The sequence derives from a woman aged 40 to 50 in good health. Some clones in this sample may be carry-over from other donors' samples. The J gene is TRBJ2-2, the V gene TRBV5-1; possibly TRBD2 for D (6 bases). Sequenced material: PBMCs. CDR3 in DNA: TGCGCCAGCAGCTCGACACTCAGCGGGTCGAACACCGGGGAGCTGTTTTTT. Translating gives CASSSTLSGSNTGELFF.